These 8 T cell receptor beta chains were all obtained from the same sample, sequenced in a study of blood T cell repertoires in COVID-19. The assay was immunoSEQ multiplex PCR, and TCRdb's table has in-frame clones only and misses some. The table has some 250,000 clones, about 86% seen once; the top ten hold about 2.1%. Sequencing was done on a sample of peripheral blood. These receptors all stem from a man younger than 45 with active or convalescent COVID-19.

This chain joins TRBV5-1 and TRBJ1-4; D perhaps matches TRBD1 (5 bases). V gave up 4 bases and J gave up 4 bases, with 14 bases separating them. Germline CDR1 and CDR2: SGHRS and YFSETQ. This CDR3 has 15 residues. DNA for the CDR3: TGCGCCAGCAGCCCCCGGACACCCGATAATGAAAAACTGTTTTTT. Translating it yields CASSPRTPDNEKLFF.

The chain links TRBV5-6 to TRBJ1-6; 8 nucleotides match TRBD1. Germline-derived CDR1 and CDR2 are SGHDT and YYEEEE. J lost 7 bases, V lost 3 bases, and 6 bases had no gene match. This CDR3 region has 15 residues. The CDR3 region has the DNA TGTGCCAGCAGCTACGGACAGGGAGGGAATTCACCCCTCCACTTT. It is translated as CASSYGQGGNSPLHF.

This chain joins TRBV5-1 and TRBJ2-7; D unresolved. Germline values: CDR1 SGHRS, CDR2 YFSETQ. Trimming removed 4 bases at V and 3 bases at J, with 8 bases between. This CDR3 is 12 amino acids long. The CDR3 bases are TGCGCCAGCAGCGACATAGGCTACGAGCAGTACTTC. Translating it yields CASSDIGYEQYF.

The chain combines TRBV6-5 with TRBJ2-1; 10 bases are shared with TRBD2. The ends lost 5 bases at V and 4 bases at J; junction bases unmatched: 5. The CDR3 runs to 15 residues. CDR1 and CDR2 (germline): MNHEY, SVGAGI. The CDR3 sequence: CASSPSSGGYNEQFF. The CDR3, as DNA: TGTGCCAGCAGTCCGTCTAGCGGGGGTTACAATGAGCAGTTCTTC.

The V and J genes are TRBV13 and TRBJ1-3; D unresolved. The germline gives CDR1 PRHDT, CDR2 FYEKMQ (reference sequence). Trimming pared 8 bases from V and 3 bases from J, leaving 20 bases between. The CDR3 runs to 16 residues. CDR3 loop: CASSLGRGLGGNTIYF. In DNA form, the CDR3 reads TGTGCCAGCTCGCTCGGGCGGGGTCTGGGTGGAAACACCATATATTTT. Full variable domain (outside the CDR3, taken from reference TRBV13 and TRBJ1-3): AAGVIQSPRHLIKEKRETATLKCYPIPRHDTVYWYQQGPGQDPQFLISFYEKMQSDKGSIPDRFSAQQFSDYHSELNMSSLELGDSALYFCASSLGRGLGGNTIYFGEGSWLTVV.

The rearrangement links TRBV9 to TRBJ1-1; TRBD1 is a possible D gene (6 bases). CDR3 length equals 16 residues. CDR1 SGDLS and CDR2 YYNGEE come from the germline V gene. The V end was cut by 2 bases, the J end by 10 bases, with 24 bases between. CDR3 sequence: CASSVGSGGPRDGAFF. Written as DNA, the CDR3 is TGTGCCAGCAGCGTGGGTTCGGGGGGCCCCAGGGACGGAGCTTTCTTT.

The chain uses TRBV5-4 and TRBJ2-7; no clear D gene. V lost 1 base, J lost 6 bases, and 14 bases lay in between. From germline, CDR1 is SGHNT and CDR2 YYREEE (reference sequence). This CDR3 is built from 14 residues. CDR3 bases: TGTGCCAGCAGCTTGTCCGGTTTGGTACGCGAGCAGTACTTC. Residues: CASSLSGLVREQYF.

The chain carries TRBV7-2 and TRBJ2-7, with a possible D match to TRBD1 (6 bases). Trimming removed 1 base at V and 4 bases at J, with 14 bases between. Germline-derived CDR1 and CDR2 are SGHTA and FQGNSA. CDR3 length: 15 amino acids. In DNA, the CDR3 is TGTGCCAGCAGCTTAGACGCCAGGGGTTGGTACGAGCAGTACTTC. Residues: CASSLDARGWYEQYF.